This TCR beta chain was identified in a study of blood T cell repertoires in COVID-19. Looking at the study overall: The study drew acute and convalescent COVID-19 samples from the United States, Italy and Spain. From T cells, B-cell-depleted T cells, or PBMCs came the material, which was cDNA or gDNA.

Germline V gene data show CDR1 as SNHLY and CDR2 as FYNNEI. V was shortened by 10 bases and J by 6 bases, with 16 bases between the two germline ends. The CDR3 is 13 amino acids. TCRdb's copy holds only in-frame clones and misses some; the assay was immunoSEQ multiplex PCR. This table holds 200,000 to 300,000 clones, about 86% found once. The rearrangement joins TRBV2 to TRBJ2-1, with a weak D call TRBD2 (7 bases). The receptor's source is a man aged 25 to 45 with active or convalescent COVID-19. The sample was peripheral blood. CDR3 sequence (DNA): TGTGCCAAAGACGGGGGGCGGGGCAATGAGCAGTTCTTC. Translation: CAKDGGRGNEQFF.